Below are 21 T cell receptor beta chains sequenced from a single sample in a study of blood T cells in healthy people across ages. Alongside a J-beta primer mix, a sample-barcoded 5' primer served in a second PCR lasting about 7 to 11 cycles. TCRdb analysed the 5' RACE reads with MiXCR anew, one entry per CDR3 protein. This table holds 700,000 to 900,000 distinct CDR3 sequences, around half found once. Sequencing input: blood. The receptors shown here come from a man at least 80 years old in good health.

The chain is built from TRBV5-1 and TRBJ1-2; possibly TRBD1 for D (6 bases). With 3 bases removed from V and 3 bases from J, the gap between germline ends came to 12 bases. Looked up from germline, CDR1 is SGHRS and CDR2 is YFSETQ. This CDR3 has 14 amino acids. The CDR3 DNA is TGCGCCAGCAGCTCCTTAGGGGGGGACTATGGCTACACCTTC. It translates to CASSSLGGDYGYTF.

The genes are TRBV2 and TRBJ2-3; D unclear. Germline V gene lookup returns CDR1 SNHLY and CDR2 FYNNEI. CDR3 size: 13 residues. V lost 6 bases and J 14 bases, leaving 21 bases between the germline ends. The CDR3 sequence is CASSATQHRYAYF. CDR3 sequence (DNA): TGTGCCAGCAGCGCGACTCAGCACAGATACGCGTATTTT.

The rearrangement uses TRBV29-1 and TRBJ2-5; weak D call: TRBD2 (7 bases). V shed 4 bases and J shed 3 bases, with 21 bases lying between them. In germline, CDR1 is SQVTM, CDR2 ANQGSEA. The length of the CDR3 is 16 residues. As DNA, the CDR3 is TGCAGCGTTGGGGGGGGCGATTCCCTTCTCGAAGAGACCCAGTACTTC. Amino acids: CSVGGGDSLLEETQYF.

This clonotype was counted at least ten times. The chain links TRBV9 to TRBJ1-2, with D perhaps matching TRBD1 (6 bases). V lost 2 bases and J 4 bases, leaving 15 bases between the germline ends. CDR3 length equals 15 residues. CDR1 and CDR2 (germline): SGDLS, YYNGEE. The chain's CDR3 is CASSVEQGALYGYTF. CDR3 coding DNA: TGTGCCAGCAGCGTCGAACAGGGCGCCCTCTATGGCTACACCTTC.

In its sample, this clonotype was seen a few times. DNA for the CDR3: TGTGCCAGCAGCCAAGGTAGCGGCAGATACGCGTATTTT. As protein: CASSQGSGRYAYF. V and J are TRBV3-1 and TRBJ2-3, with D perhaps TRBD2 (6 bases). The ends were cut back, 1 base at V and 14 bases at J, with 16 bases in the middle. CDR3 length: 13 amino acids. The germline gives CDR1 LGHDT, CDR2 YNNKEL (reference sequence).

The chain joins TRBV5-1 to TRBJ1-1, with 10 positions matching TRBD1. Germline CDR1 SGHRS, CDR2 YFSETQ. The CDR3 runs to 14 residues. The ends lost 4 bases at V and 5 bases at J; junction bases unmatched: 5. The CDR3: CASSIWTGGTEAFF. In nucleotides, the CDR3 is TGCGCCAGCAGCATTTGGACAGGGGGTACTGAAGCTTTCTTT.

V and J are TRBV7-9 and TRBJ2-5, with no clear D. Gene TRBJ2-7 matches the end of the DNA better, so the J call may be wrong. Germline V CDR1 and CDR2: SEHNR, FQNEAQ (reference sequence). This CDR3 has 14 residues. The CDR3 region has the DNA TGTGCCAGCAGGCCCCGAGACCGGGCCTACGAGCAGTACTTC. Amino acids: CASRPRDRAYEQYF.

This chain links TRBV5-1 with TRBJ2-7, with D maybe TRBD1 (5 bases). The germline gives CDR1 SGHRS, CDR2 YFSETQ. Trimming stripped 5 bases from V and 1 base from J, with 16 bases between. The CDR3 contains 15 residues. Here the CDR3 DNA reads TGCGCCAGCAGTACTGACCCAGGGAAATCCTACGAGCAGTACTTC. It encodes CASSTDPGKSYEQYF.

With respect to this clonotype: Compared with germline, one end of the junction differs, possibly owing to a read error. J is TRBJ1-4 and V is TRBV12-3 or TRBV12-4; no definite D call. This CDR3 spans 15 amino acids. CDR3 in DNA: TGTGCCAGCAGTCCGCTTTTCGAGGCCGATGAAAAGCTGTTTTTT. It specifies CASSPLFEADEKLFF.

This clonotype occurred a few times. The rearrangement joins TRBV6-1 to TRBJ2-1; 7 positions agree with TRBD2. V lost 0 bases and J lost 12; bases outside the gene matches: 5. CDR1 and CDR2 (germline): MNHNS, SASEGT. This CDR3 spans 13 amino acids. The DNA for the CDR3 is TGTGCCAGCAGTGAAGCTTTGACTAGCTCGCAGTTCTTC. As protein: CASSEALTSSQFF.

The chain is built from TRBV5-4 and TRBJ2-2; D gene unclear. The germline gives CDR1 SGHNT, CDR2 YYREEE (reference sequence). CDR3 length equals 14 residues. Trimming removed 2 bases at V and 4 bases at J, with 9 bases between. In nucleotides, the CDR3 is TGTGCCAGCAGCTTAGAGGCGGCCACCGGGGAGCTGTTTTTT. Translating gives CASSLEAATGELFF.

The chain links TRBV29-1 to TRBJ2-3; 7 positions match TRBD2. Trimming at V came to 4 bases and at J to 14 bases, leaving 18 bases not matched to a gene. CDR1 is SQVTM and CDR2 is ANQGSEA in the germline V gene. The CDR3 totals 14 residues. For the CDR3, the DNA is TGCAGCGTTGTGGCGGGAGCCGGGTACAGATACGCGTATTTT. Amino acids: CSVVAGAGYRYAYF.

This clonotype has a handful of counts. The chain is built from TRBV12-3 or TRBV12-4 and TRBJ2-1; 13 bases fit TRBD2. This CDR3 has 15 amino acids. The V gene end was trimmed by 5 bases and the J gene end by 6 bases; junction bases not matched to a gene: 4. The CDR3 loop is CASSPGTSGINEQFF. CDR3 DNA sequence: TGTGCCAGCAGTCCCGGGACTAGCGGGATCAATGAGCAGTTCTTC.

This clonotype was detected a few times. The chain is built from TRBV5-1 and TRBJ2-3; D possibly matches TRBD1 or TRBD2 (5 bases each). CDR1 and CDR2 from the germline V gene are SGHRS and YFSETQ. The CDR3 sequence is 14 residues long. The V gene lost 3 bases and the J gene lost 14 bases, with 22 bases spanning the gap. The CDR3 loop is CASSSRDAVPYAYF. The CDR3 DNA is TGCGCCAGCAGCTCCCGGGACGCCGTTCCATACGCGTATTTT.

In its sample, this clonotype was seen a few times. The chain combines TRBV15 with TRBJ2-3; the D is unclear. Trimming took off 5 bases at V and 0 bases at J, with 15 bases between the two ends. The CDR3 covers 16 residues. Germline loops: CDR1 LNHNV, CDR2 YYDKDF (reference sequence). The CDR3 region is CATSFETALSTDTQYF. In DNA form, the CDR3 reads TGTGCCACCAGCTTTGAGACGGCTCTTAGCACAGATACGCAGTATTTT.

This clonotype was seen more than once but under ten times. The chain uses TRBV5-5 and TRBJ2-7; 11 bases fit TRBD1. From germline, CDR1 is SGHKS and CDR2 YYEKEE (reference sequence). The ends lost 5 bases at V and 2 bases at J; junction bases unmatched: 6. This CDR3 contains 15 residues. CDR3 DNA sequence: TGTGCCAGCAGGAACCCGGGACAGGGGGCCTACGAGCAGTACTTC. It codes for CASRNPGQGAYEQYF.

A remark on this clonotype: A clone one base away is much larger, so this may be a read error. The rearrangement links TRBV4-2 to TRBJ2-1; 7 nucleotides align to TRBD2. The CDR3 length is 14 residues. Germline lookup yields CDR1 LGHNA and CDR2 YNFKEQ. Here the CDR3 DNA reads TGTGCCAGCCGCCAAGGGAGGGCTAACAATGAGCAGTTCTTC. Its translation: CASRQGRANNEQFF.

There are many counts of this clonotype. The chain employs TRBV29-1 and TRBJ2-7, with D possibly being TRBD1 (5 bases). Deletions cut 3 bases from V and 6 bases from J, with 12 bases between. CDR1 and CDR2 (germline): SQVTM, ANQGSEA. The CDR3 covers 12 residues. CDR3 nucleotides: TGCAGCGTTGAGGACACGCGTTCCGAGCAGTACTTC. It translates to CSVEDTRSEQYF.

The DNA of the CDR3 is TGTGCCAGCAGCTATCAGGGGGTCGAGCAGTACTTC. This codes for CASSYQGVEQYF. The chain uses TRBV11-2 and TRBJ2-7, with TRBD1 identical over 7 bases. V trimming: 4 bases; J trimming: 6 bases; junction bases outside the gene matches: 3. CDR3 length equals 12 residues. Germline CDR1 and CDR2: SGHAT and FQNNGV.

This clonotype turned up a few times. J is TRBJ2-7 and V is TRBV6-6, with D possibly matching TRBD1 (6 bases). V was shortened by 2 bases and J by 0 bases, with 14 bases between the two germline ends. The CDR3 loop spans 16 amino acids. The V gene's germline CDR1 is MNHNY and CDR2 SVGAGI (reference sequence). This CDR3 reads CASSYLPGQSSYEQYF. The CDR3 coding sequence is TGTGCCAGCAGTTACCTCCCGGGACAAAGCTCCTACGAGCAGTACTTC.

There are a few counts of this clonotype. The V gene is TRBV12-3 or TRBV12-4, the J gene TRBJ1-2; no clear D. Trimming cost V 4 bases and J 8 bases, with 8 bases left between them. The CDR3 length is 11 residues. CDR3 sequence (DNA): TGTGCCAGCAGTTCATGGGGAGGCTACACCTTC. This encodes CASSSWGGYTF.